The clone carrying this T cell receptor beta chain appeared many times. The antigen is undetermined. Separate cDNA molecules each had unique molecular identifiers attached to them. Each CDR3 protein is one row after TCRdb ran MiXCR on the 5' RACE reads. The sample has fewer than 80,000 distinct CDR3 sequences, about 4.9% seen once; the top ten hold around 3.4%. The sample comes from a study of early T cells in non-severe SARS-CoV-2 infection. The study, taken as a whole, reports: VDJdb matching favored anti-spike CD8 responses, missing private and CD4 specificities.

V lost 7 bases to trimming and J lost 5 bases; unmatched junction nucleotides: 15. Germline-derived CDR1 and CDR2 are WSHSY and SAAADI. This CDR3 comprises 16 residues. This sequence was found in an adult who was a healthcare worker with PCR-confirmed SARS-CoV-2 infection or an uninfected control (not recorded which). The donor label of this sample is uncertain. Sequencing used whole blood, obtained at baseline. This rearrangement joins TRBV10-2 to TRBJ2-5; 8 bases line up with TRBD1. The CDR3 coding sequence is TGCGCCAGCACCGAAGCGACAGGGGCGAAAGGGGAGACCCAGTACTTC. Protein product: CASTEATGAKGETQYF.